The T cell receptor (beta chain) described here comes from a study of blood T cells in healthy people across ages. Study-wide results and limits: Diversity was estimated from one million T cells, and these estimates were considered underestimates. A strong correlation between TCR beta diversity and naive T cell percentage was seen.

The CDR3 runs 16 residues. V was shortened by 5 bases and J by 6 bases, with 22 bases between the two germline ends. Germline CDR1 reads SGHTA; CDR2 reads FQGNSA. Donors were healthy Caucasian individuals from Russia aged about 6 to 100. With respect to this clonotype: Antigen specificity is unknown.

A second PCR of about 6 to 12 cycles used a sample-barcoded 5' primer and a J-beta primer mix. TCRdb reprocessed the 5' RACE reads via MiXCR and lists one record per CDR3 protein. The table records around 2 million distinct CDR3 sequences, approximately 39% of them present only once. The sequenced sample was blood. This receptor was taken from a human donor in good health. This chain joins TRBV7-2 and TRBJ1-1; possible D gene TRBD1, 5 bases. Written as DNA, the CDR3 is TGTGCCAGCAGCACCCGAGGGGCCAGTCCGGGTTCTGAAGCTTTCTTT. The encoded protein is CASSTRGASPGSEAFF.